This T cell receptor (beta chain) was sequenced for a study of blood T cell repertoires in COVID-19. Measured with immunoSEQ multiplex PCR; TCRdb has only the in-frame clones, and not every one. The sample has roughly 4,700 clones; roughly 80% are singletons. Looked up from germline, CDR1 is LNHNV and CDR2 is YYDKDF (reference sequence). There are 14 residues in the CDR3. V shed 1 base and J 4 bases; nucleotides not matched to a gene: 3. The V call is TRBV15, the J call TRBJ1-1, with TRBD1 matching over 7 bases. The sequenced sample consisted of peripheral blood. The origin of this receptor is a man aged 70 or older with active COVID-19. CDR3 nucleotides: TGTGCCACCAGCAGAGGACAGGGAGGCACTGAAGCTTTCTTT. Translated, it gives CATSRGQGGTEAFF.